The clone carrying this T cell receptor beta chain was seen a handful of times. Germline-derived CDR1 and CDR2 are SGHRS and YFSETQ. V shed 4 bases, J shed 4 bases, and the junction held 7 bases outside the gene matches. The CDR3 length is 15 residues. Original processing notes: Amplification with reference gene primers provided the estimates of nucleated cell counts. Profiled with immunoSEQ multiplex PCR; TCRdb holds only in-frame clones, not every one. The V and J calls and clone size were taken over from that table, and D and trimming were inferred from the DNA. Among tens of thousands of clones listed, roughly 80% were seen once. The sample comes from a study of blood T cell repertoires in COVID-19.

Sequencing used peripheral blood. This clonotype originated in a human donor in a cohort sampled during active COVID-19. This sequence joins TRBV5-1 and TRBJ2-3; 9 bases are shared with TRBD1. The CDR3 DNA reads as TGCGCCAGCAGCGAACAGGGGGCAAGTTCAGATACGCAGTATTTT. Encoded protein: CASSEQGASSDTQYF.